These T cell receptor beta chains were read from a single sample in a study of blood T cell repertoires in COVID-19. Libraries were prepared by immunoSEQ multiplex PCR; TCRdb keeps only in-frame clonotypes and omits some of them. The profile covers some 260,000 clones, with about 91% appearing a single time and approximately 1.3% taken by the ten largest. The sample was peripheral blood. These receptors originate from a man older than 75 with acute or convalescent COVID-19. CDR3s include the opening cysteine and the closing phenylalanine or tryptophan. D genes are given only for firm matches. The size field is filled for only some rows; it gives once, few, many or a size class.

D gene: -
J gene: TRBJ2-6
V gene: TRBV6-2/TRBV6-3
clone size: few
CDR3 DNA: TGTGCCAGCAGTGACAGGCACTCTGGGGCCAACGTCCTGACTTTC
CDR3 protein: CASSDRHSGANVLTF

D gene: TRBD2
J gene: TRBJ2-3
V gene: TRBV7-3
clone size: -
CDR3 DNA: TGTGCCAGCAGCCCCAATAGACTAGCCAACACAGATACGCAGTATTTT
CDR3 protein: CASSPNRLANTDTQYF

D gene: -
J gene: TRBJ2-7
V gene: TRBV18
clone size: few
CDR3 DNA: TGTGCCAGCTCACCATCGTCTGAGCAGTACTTC
CDR3 protein: CASSPSSEQYF

D gene: -
J gene: TRBJ2-7
V gene: TRBV5-5
clone size: few
CDR3 DNA: TGTGCCAGCAGCTTGGTGCTGAGCTCCTACGAGCAGTACTTC
CDR3 protein: CASSLVLSSYEQYF

D gene: -
J gene: TRBJ1-5
V gene: TRBV7-2
clone size: -
CDR3 DNA: TGTGCCAGCAGCTTAGCCCGGGATAGCAATCAGCCCCAGCATTTT
CDR3 protein: CASSLARDSNQPQHF

D gene: TRBD1
J gene: TRBJ2-3
V gene: TRBV7-2
clone size: -
CDR3 DNA: TGTGCCAGCAGTTCGGACAGGGGCGCAGATACGCAGTATTTT
CDR3 protein: CASSSDRGADTQYF

D gene: -
J gene: TRBJ2-6
V gene: TRBV6-5
clone size: -
CDR3 DNA: TGTGCCAGCATTAGGGGTGGGGCCAACGTCCTGACTTTC
CDR3 protein: CASIRGGANVLTF

D gene: TRBD1
J gene: TRBJ1-4
V gene: TRBV7-2
clone size: -
CDR3 DNA: TGTGCCAGCAGCTCTGACAGGGCAGTGATTAATGAAAAACTGTTTTTT
CDR3 protein: CASSSDRAVINEKLFF

D gene: TRBD1
J gene: TRBJ1-2
V gene: TRBV20-1
clone size: -
CDR3 DNA: TGCAGTGCTAGTACAGGGGCGGATGGCTACACCTTC
CDR3 protein: CSASTGADGYTF

D gene: TRBD1
J gene: TRBJ1-5
V gene: TRBV19
clone size: -
CDR3 DNA: TGTGCCAGTAGTATCCGGGACAGCGGGCCCCAGCATTTT
CDR3 protein: CASSIRDSGPQHF

D gene: -
J gene: TRBJ1-1
V gene: TRBV7-8
clone size: -
CDR3 DNA: TGTGCCAGCAGCTTTACGGTGAACACTGAAGCTTTCTTT
CDR3 protein: CASSFTVNTEAFF

D gene: -
J gene: TRBJ2-7
V gene: TRBV13
clone size: -
CDR3 DNA: TGTGCCAGCAGCCCCGGGACATTGTCCTACGAGCAGTACTTC
CDR3 protein: CASSPGTLSYEQYF

D gene: -
J gene: TRBJ2-5
V gene: TRBV24-1
clone size: -
CDR3 DNA: TGTGCCACCAGTGACCTCCAGAGGGAAAGGGAGACCCAGTACTTC
CDR3 protein: CATSDLQRERETQYF

D gene: TRBD1
J gene: TRBJ2-2
V gene: TRBV9
clone size: -
CDR3 DNA: TGTGCCAGCAGCAGACAGGGCCCCACCGGGGAGCTGTTTTTT
CDR3 protein: CASSRQGPTGELFF

D gene: -
J gene: TRBJ1-2
V gene: TRBV14
clone size: -
CDR3 DNA: TGTGCCAGCAGCCAAGGGCAGGGTGGCTATGGCTACACCTTC
CDR3 protein: CASSQGQGGYGYTF

D gene: -
J gene: TRBJ1-5
V gene: TRBV6-1
clone size: -
CDR3 DNA: TGTGCCAGCAGTGAACCCGGACAGCCCGGACAGCCCCAGCATTTT
CDR3 protein: CASSEPGQPGQPQHF

D gene: -
J gene: TRBJ2-1
V gene: TRBV7-3
clone size: -
CDR3 DNA: TGTGCCAGCAGCTTAAGAACCGGGTCCCATGAGCAGTTCTTC
CDR3 protein: CASSLRTGSHEQFF

D gene: TRBD1
J gene: TRBJ1-6
V gene: TRBV7-9
clone size: -
CDR3 DNA: TGTGCCAGCAGAACAGGGGGCGCAAGGAATTCACCCCTCCACTTT
CDR3 protein: CASRTGGARNSPLHF

D gene: -
J gene: TRBJ2-7
V gene: TRBV12-3/TRBV12-4
clone size: -
CDR3 DNA: TGTGCCAGCAGTTTAGCAGCCTTCTACGAGCAGTACTTC
CDR3 protein: CASSLAAFYEQYF

D gene: TRBD2
J gene: TRBJ2-2
V gene: TRBV19
clone size: few
CDR3 DNA: TGTGCCACTCAACCGGTGGGAGGGCCTAGAGTCGGGGAGCTGTTTTTT
CDR3 protein: CATQPVGGPRVGELFF

D gene: -
J gene: TRBJ2-1
V gene: TRBV6-2/TRBV6-3
clone size: -
CDR3 DNA: TGTGCCAGCAGTTACAGGGGCTCCTACAATGAGCAGTTCTTC
CDR3 protein: CASSYRGSYNEQFF

D gene: TRBD2
J gene: TRBJ2-1
V gene: TRBV5-1
clone size: -
CDR3 DNA: TGCGCCAGCAGCTTGGCCCCTAGCGGGATTAGTGAGCAGTTCTTC
CDR3 protein: CASSLAPSGISEQFF

D gene: TRBD1
J gene: TRBJ1-5
V gene: TRBV2
clone size: -
CDR3 DNA: TGTGCCAGCAGCACCGGGACAGGGAATCTTCAGCCCCAGCATTTT
CDR3 protein: CASSTGTGNLQPQHF

D gene: -
J gene: TRBJ2-5
V gene: TRBV28
clone size: -
CDR3 DNA: TGTGCCAGCAGTTTAGGGGGCCAGGGGGAGACCCAGTACTTC
CDR3 protein: CASSLGGQGETQYF

D gene: -
J gene: TRBJ2-6
V gene: TRBV5-4
clone size: few
CDR3 DNA: TGTGCCAGCAGCTTTCACTGGGGCAAGAACTCTGGGGCCAACGTCCTGACTTTC
CDR3 protein: CASSFHWGKNSGANVLTF

D gene: -
J gene: TRBJ1-5
V gene: TRBV19
clone size: -
CDR3 DNA: TGTGCCAGTAGTGGGGGAGGGGTTCGCAATCAGCCCCAGCATTTT
CDR3 protein: CASSGGGVRNQPQHF

D gene: -
J gene: TRBJ2-2
V gene: TRBV11-3
clone size: -
CDR3 DNA: TGTGCCAGCAGCCAACAGGACCCATCGAACACCGGGGAGCTGTTTTTT
CDR3 protein: CASSQQDPSNTGELFF

D gene: TRBD1
J gene: TRBJ1-1
V gene: TRBV11-3
clone size: -
CDR3 DNA: TGTGCCAGCAGCCCTGGACAGGGAAAGTTGGCCACTGAAGCTTTCTTT
CDR3 protein: CASSPGQGKLATEAFF

D gene: -
J gene: TRBJ2-1
V gene: TRBV7-9
clone size: -
CDR3 DNA: TGTGCCAGCAGCTTACCTAGCCAGGTGAATGAGCAGTTCTTC
CDR3 protein: CASSLPSQVNEQFF

D gene: TRBD1
J gene: TRBJ2-3
V gene: TRBV19
clone size: -
CDR3 DNA: TGTGCCAGTAGTATCGAGGGCAGGGGGCAAGATACGCAGTATTTT
CDR3 protein: CASSIEGRGQDTQYF

D gene: -
J gene: TRBJ2-2
V gene: TRBV19
clone size: -
CDR3 DNA: TGTGCCAGTAGTATAATTGGGGGGTCCGGGGAGCTGTTTTTT
CDR3 protein: CASSIIGGSGELFF

D gene: TRBD2
J gene: TRBJ2-2
V gene: TRBV19
clone size: -
CDR3 DNA: TGTGCCAGTACTCCGACTAGCGGGAGACCTAACACCGGGGAGCTGTTTTTT
CDR3 protein: CASTPTSGRPNTGELFF

D gene: TRBD2
J gene: TRBJ2-1
V gene: TRBV6-2/TRBV6-3
clone size: -
CDR3 DNA: TGTGCCAGCAGTTACTTAGCGGGGGGGGCCTACAATGAGCAGTTCTTC
CDR3 protein: CASSYLAGGAYNEQFF

D gene: TRBD1
J gene: TRBJ2-3
V gene: TRBV19
clone size: -
CDR3 DNA: TGTGCCAGTAGTCTCGGGACAGGAGTCACAGATACGCAGTATTTT
CDR3 protein: CASSLGTGVTDTQYF

D gene: TRBD2
J gene: TRBJ2-3
V gene: TRBV6-6
clone size: -
CDR3 DNA: TGTGCCAGCAGTGGGGGGGTGGTCGATACGCAGTATTTT
CDR3 protein: CASSGGVVDTQYF

D gene: TRBD1
J gene: TRBJ2-7
V gene: TRBV4-2
clone size: -
CDR3 DNA: TGTGCCAGCAGCCGAGGGGACAGCCACCTAAACGAGCAGTACTTC
CDR3 protein: CASSRGDSHLNEQYF

D gene: TRBD2
J gene: TRBJ2-1
V gene: TRBV7-2
clone size: once
CDR3 DNA: TGTGCCAGCAGGGAGGGGTTTAGCGGGGATTCCAATGAGCAGTTCTTC
CDR3 protein: CASREGFSGDSNEQFF

D gene: -
J gene: TRBJ2-7
V gene: TRBV5-1
clone size: -
CDR3 DNA: TGCGCCAGCAGCTTGGCCGCGAACAGGCTAATGGAGCAGTACTTC
CDR3 protein: CASSLAANRLMEQYF

D gene: -
J gene: TRBJ2-7
V gene: TRBV25-1
clone size: -
CDR3 DNA: TGTGCCAGCAGCGAGGACTTGAACGGGAGCCCTTCCTACGAGCAGTACTTC
CDR3 protein: CASSEDLNGSPSYEQYF

D gene: -
J gene: TRBJ2-7
V gene: TRBV19
clone size: few
CDR3 DNA: TGTGCCAGTAGTTCCTCAAGGGCGGGGGAGCAGTACTTC
CDR3 protein: CASSSSRAGEQYF

D gene: -
J gene: TRBJ2-7
V gene: TRBV7-9
clone size: -
CDR3 DNA: TGTGCCAGCAGCTTAGAGTCGAGAGGGCAGTACTTC
CDR3 protein: CASSLESRGQYF

D gene: -
J gene: TRBJ2-1
V gene: TRBV7-6
clone size: -
CDR3 DNA: TGTGCCAGCAGTCCAGATAGGGTCTCGACAGGTGAGCAGTTCTTC
CDR3 protein: CASSPDRVSTGEQFF